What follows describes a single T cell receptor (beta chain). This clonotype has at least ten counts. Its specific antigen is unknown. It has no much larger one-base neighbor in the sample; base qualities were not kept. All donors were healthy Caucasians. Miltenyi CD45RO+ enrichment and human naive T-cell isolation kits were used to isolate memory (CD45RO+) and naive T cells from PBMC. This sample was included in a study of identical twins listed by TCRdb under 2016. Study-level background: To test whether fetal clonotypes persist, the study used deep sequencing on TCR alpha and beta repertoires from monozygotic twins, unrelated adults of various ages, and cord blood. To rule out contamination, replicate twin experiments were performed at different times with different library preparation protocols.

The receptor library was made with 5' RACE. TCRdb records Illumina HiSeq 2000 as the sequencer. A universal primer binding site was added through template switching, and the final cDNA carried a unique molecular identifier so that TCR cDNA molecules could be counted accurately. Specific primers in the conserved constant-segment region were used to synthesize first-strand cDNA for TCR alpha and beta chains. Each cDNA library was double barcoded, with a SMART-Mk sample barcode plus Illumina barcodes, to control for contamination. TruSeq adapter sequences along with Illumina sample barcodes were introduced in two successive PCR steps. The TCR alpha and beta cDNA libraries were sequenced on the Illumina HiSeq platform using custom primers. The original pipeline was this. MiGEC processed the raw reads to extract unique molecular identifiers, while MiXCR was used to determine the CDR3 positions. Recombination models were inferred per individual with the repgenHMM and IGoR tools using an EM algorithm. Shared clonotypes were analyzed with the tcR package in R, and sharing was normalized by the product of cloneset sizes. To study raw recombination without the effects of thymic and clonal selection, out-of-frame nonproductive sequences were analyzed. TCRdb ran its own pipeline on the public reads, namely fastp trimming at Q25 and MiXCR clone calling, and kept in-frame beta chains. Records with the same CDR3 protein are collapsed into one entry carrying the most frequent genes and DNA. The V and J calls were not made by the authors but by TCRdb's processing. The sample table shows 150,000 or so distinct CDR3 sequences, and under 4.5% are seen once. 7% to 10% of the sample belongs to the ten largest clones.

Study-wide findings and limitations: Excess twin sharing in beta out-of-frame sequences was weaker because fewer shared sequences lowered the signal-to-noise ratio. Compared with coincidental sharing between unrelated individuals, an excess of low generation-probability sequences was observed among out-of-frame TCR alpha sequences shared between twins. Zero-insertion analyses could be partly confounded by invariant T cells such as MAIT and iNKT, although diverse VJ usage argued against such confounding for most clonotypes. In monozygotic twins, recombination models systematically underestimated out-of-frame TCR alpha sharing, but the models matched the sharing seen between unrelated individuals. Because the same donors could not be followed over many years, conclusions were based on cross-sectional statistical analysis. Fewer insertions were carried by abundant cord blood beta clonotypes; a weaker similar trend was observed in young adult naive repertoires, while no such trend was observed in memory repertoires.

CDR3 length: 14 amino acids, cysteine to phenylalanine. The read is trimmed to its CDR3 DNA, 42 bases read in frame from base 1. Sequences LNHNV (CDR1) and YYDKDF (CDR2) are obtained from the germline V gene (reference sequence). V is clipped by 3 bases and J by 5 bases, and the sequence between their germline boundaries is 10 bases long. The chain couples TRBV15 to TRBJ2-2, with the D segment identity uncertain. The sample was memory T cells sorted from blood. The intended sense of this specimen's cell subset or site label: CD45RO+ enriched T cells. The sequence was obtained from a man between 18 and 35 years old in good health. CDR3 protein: CATSSAPVTGELFF. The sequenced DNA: TGTGCCACCAGCAGCGCACCGGTTACCGGGGAGCTGTTTTTT.